The present TCR beta chain was sequenced within a study of T-cell memory formation after mild COVID-19. Study background: Largely, the TCR clusters proved donor specific.

TCRdb re-called the 5' RACE reads with MiXCR, one entry per CDR3 protein. The table records roughly 600,000 distinct CDR3 sequences, roughly 18% of them present only once. Turning to this clonotype: Antigen unknown. Sequence at one end of the junction differs from germline and may be a read error.

General study points: Among CD4+ contracting clones, most were CM and EM, and CD8+ ones EMRA. Contracting clones, day 15 to 85, had balanced CD4/CD8, and later expanders favored CD4+. Memory from before infection featured some responding clones, which suggests cross-reactive memory joined.

Germline CDR1 and CDR2: SGHVS and FQNEAQ. The CDR3 runs to 17 residues. The source is an adult woman who had mild COVID-19 (a few samples of this study predate the infection). Cell type and time point are not known. The chain links TRBV7-8 to TRBJ2-5; 14 bases map to TRBD2. The sequenced material came from PBMCs or a T cell subset sorted from them (not recorded which). CDR3 residues: CASSLGLAGGAQETQYF. For the CDR3, the DNA is TGTGCCAGCAGTTTAGGACTAGCGGGGGGTGCCCAAGAGACCCAGTACTTC. Using reference TRBV7-8 and TRBJ2-5 for the parts outside the CDR3, the full variable domain is GAGVSQSPRYKVAKRGQDVALRCDPISGHVSLFWYQQALGQGPEFLTYFQNEAQLDKSGLPSDRFFAERPEGSVSTLKIQRTQQEDSAVYLCASSLGLAGGAQETQYFGPGTRLLVL.